The text below deals with one T cell receptor (beta chain). Its antigen is unidentified. As for time point: persistent/refractory GD, antithyroid drugs over 5 years with positive TRAb. PBMCs were the source of the RNA used for TCR sequencing. Peripheral blood, at 7.5 to 9 milliliters, went into EDTA tubes. This sample stems from a study of regulatory T cells in long-lasting Graves disease. Looking at the study overall: Persistent Graves' disease required over 5 years of antithyroid drugs and positive TSH receptor antibodies. General study points: A greater number of public clonotypes (over 2,500) was shared by persistent patients than by new patients (roughly 880). Preferential use of TRBV28, TRBJ1-2 and TRBJ2-5 was seen in persistent disease.

Assembly of TCR beta libraries relied on iRepertoire HTBI primers together with Arm-PCR of CDR3 regions. TCRdb ran MiXCR on the multiplex PCR reads and lists one entry per CDR3 protein. Counted here are 600,000 to 800,000 distinct CDR3 sequences, about 30% occurring once; the ten biggest clones make up about 42%. Germline V gives CDR1 SQVTM, CDR2 ANQGSEA. The CDR3 contains 13 residues. The germline V and J ends were trimmed by 6 bases and 4 bases, with 15 bases remaining between them. This sequence originates from a female donor with Graves disease. The sequencing used peripheral blood mononuclear cells (PBMCs), collected when the disease was refractory, from a patient treated with antithyroid drugs. The V gene is TRBV29-1, the J gene TRBJ1-2; D not certain. CDR3 sequence (DNA): TGCAGCGTGACGGCGCTCGCAACCTATGGCTACACCTTC. It is translated as CSVTALATYGYTF.